This passage covers 15 T cell receptor beta chains from one sample sequenced in a study of blood T cell repertoires in COVID-19. Profiling relied on immunoSEQ multiplex PCR, and the TCRdb table lists in-frame clones only, not all of them. This table has 75,000 to 95,000 clones, roughly 80% appearing once. Sequencing was performed on peripheral blood. All receptors come from a woman aged 40 to 49 with active or convalescent COVID-19.

The chain links TRBV5-5 to TRBJ1-1; D is perhaps TRBD1 (5 bases). Per germline, CDR1 SGHKS and CDR2 YYEKEE (reference sequence). The CDR3 contains 13 residues. Trimming pared 3 bases from V and 11 bases from J, leaving 17 bases between. The CDR3 DNA sequence: TGTGCCAGCAGCTGGGGCCCTGTGTCGTTGGCTTTCTTT. This encodes CASSWGPVSLAFF.

This clone was counted between two and nine times. This sequence joins TRBV7-6 and TRBJ1-5; D is perhaps TRBD1 (5 bases). CDR3 length: 15 residues. The V gene's germline CDR1 is SGHVS and CDR2 FNYEAQ. V lost 1 base to trimming and J lost 3 bases, with 10 bases between them. CDR3 coding DNA: TGTGCCAGCAGCTTAGAGGTAGGGGCCAATCAGCCCCAGCATTTT. This encodes CASSLEVGANQPQHF.

V gene TRBV3-1 (or the pseudogene TRBV3-2) combines with J gene TRBJ1-6, with D hard to call. This CDR3 is built from 13 residues. Looked up from germline, CDR1 is LGHDT and CDR2 is YNNKEL (reference sequence). The V and J ends lost 4 bases and 8 bases respectively, with 9 bases between them. This CDR3 reads CASSLKSDSPLHF. In DNA form, the CDR3 reads TGTGCCAGCAGCCTAAAGAGCGATTCACCCCTCCACTTT.

This sequence joins TRBV6-5 and TRBJ1-6; unclear D gene. V dropped 2 bases and J dropped 10 bases, with 12 bases sitting between them. The CDR3 runs 14 residues. Germline CDR1 is MNHEY and CDR2 is SVGAGI. This chain's CDR3 is CASSYPETGSPLHF. The CDR3 DNA follows: TGTGCCAGCAGTTACCCCGAGACGGGGTCACCCCTCCACTTT.

This chain connects TRBV27 to TRBJ1-2; no definite D call. The CDR3 totals 13 residues. Germline assignment: CDR1 MNHEY and CDR2 SMNVEV (reference sequence). The germline V and J ends were trimmed by 4 bases and 6 bases, with 12 bases remaining between them. The CDR3 here is CASSSRSPNGYTF. CDR3 in DNA: TGTGCCAGCAGTTCCCGGTCCCCCAATGGCTACACCTTC.

This clone was seen a single time. The genes are TRBV27 and TRBJ1-4, with TRBD1 matching 8 bases. CDR3 length equals 14 residues. The trim removed 6 bases at V and 7 bases at J, leaving 7 bases unmatched. Looked up from germline, CDR1 is MNHEY and CDR2 is SMNVEV (reference sequence). The CDR3, as DNA: TGTGCCAGCAGCCGAGGACAGGGCGGTGAAAAACTGTTTTTT. It is translated as CASSRGQGGEKLFF.

The table lists this clone with a few counts. The J gene is TRBJ2-2, the V gene TRBV30; a weak D match, TRBD2 (6 bases). The CDR3 totals 13 residues. V gave up 4 bases and J gave up 7 bases, with 13 bases separating them. Germline-derived CDR1 and CDR2 are GTSNPN and SVGIG (reference sequence). The CDR3: CAWKSREVGELFF. Here the CDR3 DNA reads TGTGCCTGGAAATCCAGGGAGGTCGGGGAGCTGTTTTTT.

The chain has TRBV5-8 and TRBJ2-5, with 9 nucleotides matching TRBD1. The CDR3 is made up of 15 amino acids. Trimming removed 4 bases from V and 3 bases from J; junction bases left unmatched: 7. The germline V gene has CDR1 SGHTS and CDR2 YDEGEE. Written as DNA, the CDR3 is TGTGCCAGCAGCGTTCAAGGGACAGGGAAAGAGACCCAGTACTTC. Translating it yields CASSVQGTGKETQYF.

The chain uses TRBV5-4 and TRBJ2-5, with 10 bases identical to TRBD1. CDR1 is SGHNT and CDR2 is YYREEE in the germline V gene (reference sequence). V lost 2 bases, J lost 4 bases, and 5 bases stayed unmatched. The CDR3 covers 15 residues. The DNA of the CDR3 is TGTGCCAGCAGCTTTAAGACAGGGGGCGCAGAGACCCAGTACTTC. Amino acids: CASSFKTGGAETQYF.

CDR3 nucleotide sequence: TGCAGCGTTGGGGACAGACGAAAGGGGAATGAGCAGTTCTTC. Amino acid sequence: CSVGDRRKGNEQFF. This chain joins TRBV29-1 and TRBJ2-1; TRBD1 matches 7 bases. The CDR3 covers 14 residues. Trimming cost V 4 bases and J 7 bases; bases outside gene matches: 10. The germline gives CDR1 SQVTM, CDR2 ANQGSEA.

The V gene is TRBV12-3 or TRBV12-4, the J gene TRBJ1-2, with 8 positions matching TRBD1. The CDR3 is 13 amino acids. After removal of 7 bases from V and 7 bases from J, the junction contained 8 bases not matched to a gene. The CDR3 loop reads CASTGQGLGGYTF. The CDR3 nucleotides are TGTGCCAGCACTGGACAGGGATTAGGTGGCTACACCTTC.

The chain is built from TRBV6-5 and TRBJ2-1; perhaps TRBD2 as D (6 bases). Germline loops: CDR1 MNHEY, CDR2 SVGAGI. The ends were cut back, 4 bases at V and 2 bases at J, with 9 bases in the middle. The CDR3 covers 14 residues. The CDR3 nucleotides read TGTGCCAGCAGTTTCGGGGGACCCTACAATGAGCAGTTCTTC. It specifies CASSFGGPYNEQFF.

This clone was detected many times. The genes are TRBV6-2 or TRBV6-3 and TRBJ1-5; a possible D gene is TRBD1 (6 bases). V was trimmed by 4 bases and J by 3 bases, leaving 10 bases between them. Germline assignment: CDR1 MNHEY and CDR2 SVGEGT. This CDR3 has 14 residues. CDR3 protein: CASSSWTVNQPQHF. The CDR3 nucleotides read TGTGCCAGCAGTTCCTGGACAGTCAATCAGCCCCAGCATTTT.

The rearrangement uses TRBV3-1 (or the pseudogene TRBV3-2) and TRBJ2-5; possible D gene TRBD1, 5 bases. CDR1 LGHDT and CDR2 YNNKEL come from the germline V gene (reference sequence). V lost 2 bases and J 5 bases, leaving 15 bases between the germline ends. The CDR3 contains 15 residues. The CDR3 region has the DNA TGTGCCAGCAGCCAATGGCCCCCAGGGCGCGAGACCCAGTACTTC. Protein: CASSQWPPGRETQYF.

DNA of the CDR3: TGTGCCAGTAGTATAGCAGGAATATACTCTGGGGCCAACGTCCTGACTTTC. Encoded protein: CASSIAGIYSGANVLTF. This chain links TRBV19 with TRBJ2-6; the D is unclear. CDR1 and CDR2 (germline): LNHDA, SQIVND (reference sequence). The V end was cut by 1 base, the J end by 0 bases, with 10 bases between. CDR3 length: 17 residues.